This T cell receptor beta chain was found in a study of blood T cell repertoires in COVID-19. Data came from immunoSEQ multiplex PCR; TCRdb stores just in-frame clones and leaves some out. The repertoire consists of tens of thousands of clones, with 82% occurring once and the leading ten covering around 21%. The origin of this receptor is a woman between 55 and 75 years old with acute or convalescent COVID-19. Sequencing was carried out using peripheral blood.

CDR3 amino acids: CASSNRGPDTQYF. The DNA of the CDR3 is TGTGCCAGTAGTAACAGGGGGCCAGATACGCAGTATTTT. The chain uses TRBV19 and TRBJ2-3; 9 nucleotides line up with TRBD1. This CDR3 is built from 13 residues. Germline V gives CDR1 LNHDA, CDR2 SQIVND (reference sequence). J gave up 4 bases and V 4 bases, and 0 bases lay outside the gene matches.